This TCR beta chain derives from a study of blood T cells in healthy people across ages. Per the germline V gene, CDR1 is KGHDR and CDR2 is SFDVKD. The CDR3 contains 14 residues. V gave up 7 bases and J gave up 4 bases; unmatched junction bases: 5. Combining a sample-barcoded 5' primer with a J-beta primer mix, a second PCR ran for roughly 6 to 11 cycles. MiXCR was run by TCRdb on the 5' RACE reads, yielding one entry per CDR3 protein. The data contain roughly 1.5 million distinct CDR3 sequences, about 42% of them seen just once; the ten biggest clones take up roughly 3.7%. The sequence came from a woman younger than 30 in good health. The chain recombines TRBV24-1 with TRBJ1-5; 8 nucleotides line up with TRBD1. Sequencing input: blood. CDR3 residues: CATSDRGLNQPQHF. The CDR3 DNA follows: TGTGCCACCAGCGACAGGGGACTAAATCAGCCCCAGCATTTT.